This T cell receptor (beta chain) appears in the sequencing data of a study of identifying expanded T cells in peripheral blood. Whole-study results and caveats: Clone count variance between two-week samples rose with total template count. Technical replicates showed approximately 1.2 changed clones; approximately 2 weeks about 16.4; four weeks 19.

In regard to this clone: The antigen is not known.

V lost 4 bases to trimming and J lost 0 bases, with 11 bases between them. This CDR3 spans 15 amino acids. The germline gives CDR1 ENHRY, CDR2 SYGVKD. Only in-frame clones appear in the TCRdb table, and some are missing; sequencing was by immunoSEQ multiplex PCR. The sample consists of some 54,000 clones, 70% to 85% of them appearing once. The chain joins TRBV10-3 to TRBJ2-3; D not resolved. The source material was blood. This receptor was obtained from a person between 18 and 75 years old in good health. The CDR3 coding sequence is TGTGCCATCAGTGGACGTCCGGGCAGCACAGATACGCAGTATTTT. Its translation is CAISGRPGSTDTQYF.